This T cell receptor (beta chain) is drawn from a study of siplizumab effects on memory and regulatory T cells. Overall study results and limits: A major contribution to the alloresponse seemed to be made by naive T cells, which seemed more diverse than memory cells.

As concerns this clone: Antigen unknown. At one end the junction does not follow the germline gene, possibly because of a read error.

Libraries were prepared by immunoSEQ multiplex PCR; TCRdb keeps only in-frame clonotypes and omits some of them. The sample yields around 100,000 clones, around 92% seen once. CDR1 is SGHNT, CDR2 YENEEA, per germline. The length of the CDR3 is 13 residues. The sample taken for sequencing was CD4+ T cells sorted from blood. The source of this sequence is a human donor in good health. The V and J genes are TRBV11-3 and TRBJ2-2, with 8 nucleotides matching TRBD1. The DNA of the CDR3 is TGTGCCAGCAGCTTAGATGGCACAGGGGGGCTGTTTTTT. This gives the protein CASSLDGTGGLFF.